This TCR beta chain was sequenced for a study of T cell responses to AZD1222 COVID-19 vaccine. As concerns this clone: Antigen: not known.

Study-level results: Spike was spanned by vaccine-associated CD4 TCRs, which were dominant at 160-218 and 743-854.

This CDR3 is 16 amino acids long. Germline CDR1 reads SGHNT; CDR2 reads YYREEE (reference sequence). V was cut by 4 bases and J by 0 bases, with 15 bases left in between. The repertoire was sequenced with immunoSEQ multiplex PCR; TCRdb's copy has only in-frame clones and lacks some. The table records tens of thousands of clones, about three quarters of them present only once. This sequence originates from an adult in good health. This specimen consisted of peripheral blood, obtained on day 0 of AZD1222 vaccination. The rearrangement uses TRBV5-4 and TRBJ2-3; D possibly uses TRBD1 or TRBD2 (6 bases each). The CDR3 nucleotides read TGTGCCAGCAGCCGGGGGCGGGGAACTAGCACAGATACGCAGTATTTT. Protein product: CASSRGRGTSTDTQYF.